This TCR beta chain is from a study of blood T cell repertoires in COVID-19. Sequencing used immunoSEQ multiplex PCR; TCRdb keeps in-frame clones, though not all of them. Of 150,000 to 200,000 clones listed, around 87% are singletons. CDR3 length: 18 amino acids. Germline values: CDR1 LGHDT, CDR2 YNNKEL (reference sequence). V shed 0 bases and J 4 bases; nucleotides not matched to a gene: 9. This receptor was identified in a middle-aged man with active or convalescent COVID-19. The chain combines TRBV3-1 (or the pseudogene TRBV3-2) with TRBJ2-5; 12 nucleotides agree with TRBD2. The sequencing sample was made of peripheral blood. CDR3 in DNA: TGTGCCAGCAGCCAAGATCGCCCACTAGCGGGGGGAGGAGAGACCCAGTACTTC. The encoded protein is CASSQDRPLAGGGETQYF.